The present T cell receptor beta chain was sequenced within a study of patients and donors after allogeneic stem cell transplantation. V lost 5 bases, J lost 4 bases, and 14 bases lay in between. The CDR3 consists of 15 residues. TCRdb re-analysed the RT-PCR reads in MiXCR, keeping a single row per CDR3 protein. The data contain about 230,000 distinct CDR3 sequences, roughly an eighth of them singletons. The source of this sequence is a human donor who was either an allogeneic HSCT recipient or a stem cell or donor lymphocyte infusion donor (not recorded which). It is not recorded whose cells these are; they may come from a transplant donor. Source material: blood, either unsorted or a sorted T cell fraction (not recorded which). This chain uses TRBV12-3 or TRBV12-4 with TRBJ1-4; maybe TRBD1 (5 bases). This CDR3 reads CASSGGSDLNEKLFF. As DNA, the CDR3 is TGTGCCAGCAGTGGGGGGAGTGACCTTAATGAAAAACTGTTTTTT.